Listed below are T cell receptor beta chains from one sample, sequenced in a study of cytomegalovirus exposure and HLA in healthy donors. The protocol was immunoSEQ multiplex PCR, while the TCRdb copy is restricted to in-frame clones and leaves out a portion. The sample has 150,000 to 200,000 clones, 60% to 80% seen once. Specimen: PBMCs. The receptors stem from a woman between 50 and 59 years old in good health and CMV-seropositive. Each CDR3 is given with its conserved first and last residue. Each record gives: J gene, clone size, V gene, D gene, CDR3 DNA, CDR3 protein. The D gene is left open where the match is weak. Not all rows give a size; the values are once, few, many and, for expanded clones, a class.

TRBJ2-1,.,TRBV7-3,TRBD2,TGTGCCAGCAGTTTACTAGCGGCCTCCTACAATGAGCAGTTCTTC,CASSLLAASYNEQFF
TRBJ1-1,.,TRBV27,.,TGTGCCAGCAGTTCGAGAGGGGGACAAGCTTTCTTT,CASSSRGGQAFF
TRBJ2-2,.,TRBV5-6,.,TGTGCCAGCAGCTCTGCCTCGGGACACAGACCCCCCGGGGAGCTGTTTTTT,CASSSASGHRPPGELFF
TRBJ1-2,.,TRBV28,TRBD1,TGTGCCAGCAGTCAAGGGGGGACAGGGGCGCTCGCAGGGGGCTACACCTTC,CASSQGGTGALAGGYTF
TRBJ1-5,.,TRBV7-2,TRBD1,TGTGCCAGCAGGAAAACAGGGGGTCAGCCCCAGCATTTT,CASRKTGGQPQHF
TRBJ1-5,.,TRBV4-1,TRBD1,TGCGCCAGCAGCCAATCATGGACAGGGAATCAGCCCCAGCATTTT,CASSQSWTGNQPQHF
TRBJ1-2,.,TRBV2,TRBD1,TGTGCCAGCAGGAACAGGGGGCGCGTCTATGGCTACACCTTC,CASRNRGRVYGYTF
TRBJ1-1,.,TRBV5-1,TRBD1,TGCGCCAGCAGGTTGGGACCAGGGGCAGGGGGCACTGAAGCTTTCTTT,CASRLGPGAGGTEAFF
TRBJ1-1,few,TRBV2,.,TGTGCCAGCAGCCAAAACGCGGGGAGCACTGAAGCTTTCTTT,CASSQNAGSTEAFF
TRBJ2-4,.,TRBV2,.,TGTGCCAGCAGGATCCAAGCCCTAGCCAAAAACATTCAGTACTTC,CASRIQALAKNIQYF
TRBJ2-1,.,TRBV14,TRBD2,TGTGCCAGCAGCCAACCCGGTAGCGGGGCCTACAATGAGCAGTTCTTC,CASSQPGSGAYNEQFF
TRBJ2-7,.,TRBV19,.,TGTGCCAGTAGTAGAGGCCTAGCGCAGTACTTC,CASSRGLAQYF
TRBJ1-1,.,TRBV10-3,.,TGTGCCATCAGTGACCGCTATAAGGGGGAAGGCACTGAAGCTTTCTTT,CAISDRYKGEGTEAFF
TRBJ2-7,once,TRBV10-3,TRBD1,TGTGCCGCGAGGTCCGGGACAGGGTTTTACGAGCAGTACTTC,CAARSGTGFYEQYF
TRBJ2-1,.,TRBV29-1,TRBD2,TGCAGCGTTGTGAGGACTAGCGGGGGGGTATTGTACAATGAGCAGTTCTTC,CSVVRTSGGVLYNEQFF
TRBJ2-3,once,TRBV7-3,TRBD2,TGTGCCAGCAGTTCCGGACTAGGCGGAGATACGCAGTATTTT,CASSSGLGGDTQYF
TRBJ2-7,.,TRBV19,TRBD1,TGTGCCAGTGGACAGGGGGCGGCCTACGAGCAGTACTTC,CASGQGAAYEQYF
TRBJ2-7,.,TRBV6-4,TRBD2,TGTGCCAGCAGCCCGACTTCCGGATTTATAGCGGGAGAGTCGTACGAGCAGTACTTC,CASSPTSGFIAGESYEQYF
TRBJ1-3,.,TRBV2,TRBD1,TGTGCCAGCAGTGAGGGGACAGTCGGAAACACCATATATTTT,CASSEGTVGNTIYF
TRBJ1-1,few,TRBV27,.,TGTGCCAGCAGGAGCTCGACAGCGACAACCACGAACACTGAAGCTTTCTTT,CASRSSTATTTNTEAFF
TRBJ2-3,once,TRBV7-8,.,TGTGCCAGCAGCTTAGATGGGGCACGTAGCACAGATACGCAGTATTTT,CASSLDGARSTDTQYF
TRBJ1-6,.,TRBV6-1,.,TGTGCCAGCAGAGAGGCGGGGGTCCTTTATTCACCCCTCCACTTT,CASREAGVLYSPLHF
TRBJ2-2,.,TRBV11-2,.,TGTGCCAGCAGCTTACTTTCCCAGAAAGACACCGGGGAGCTGTTTTTT,CASSLLSQKDTGELFF
TRBJ1-3,.,TRBV4-3,TRBD1,TGCGCCAGCAGCCAGGAAACGACAGGGTTTACTGGAAACACCATATATTTT,CASSQETTGFTGNTIYF
TRBJ1-2,.,TRBV6-1,TRBD1,TGTGCCAGCAGTGTTGACAGGGGCTATGGCTACACCTTC,CASSVDRGYGYTF
TRBJ1-2,.,TRBV5-3,TRBD1,TGTGCCAGAAGCACCCCACCTCAATCACAGGGGGATGGGCCCTTC,CARSTPPQSQGDGPF
TRBJ2-3,once,TRBV9,.,TGTGCCAGCAGCGGCCGGGACTTTAGCACAGATACGCAGTATTTT,CASSGRDFSTDTQYF
TRBJ2-2,few,TRBV7-9,TRBD1,TGTGCCAGCAGGGAACAGGGGGGAACCGGGGAGCTGTTTTTT,CASREQGGTGELFF
TRBJ2-1,.,TRBV7-2,TRBD2,TGTGCCAGCAGCCGCGTTGGTAGCGGGACCAATGAGCAGTTCTTC,CASSRVGSGTNEQFF
TRBJ2-3,.,TRBV4-1,.,TGCGCCAGCAGCCAAGGGACAGTTGAACCAGATACGCAGTATTTT,CASSQGTVEPDTQYF
TRBJ1-1,.,TRBV18,.,TGTGCCAGCTCAAACAGGGCTGAAGCTTTCTTT,CASSNRAEAFF
TRBJ1-5,.,TRBV7-4,.,TGTGCCAGCAGCACCAGGATCCTTAGCAATCAGCCCCAGCATTTT,CASSTRILSNQPQHF
TRBJ2-3,few,TRBV10-3,.,TGTGCCATCAGTGAGCGGATGACTCTCACAGATACGCAGTATTTT,CAISERMTLTDTQYF
TRBJ2-5,.,TRBV30,.,TGTGCCGCTCACCCCCGGGAGACCCAGTACTTC,CAAHPRETQYF
TRBJ1-1,.,TRBV10-3,.,TGTGCCATCAGTGAGTCCCCAGGCACTGAAGCTTTCTTT,CAISESPGTEAFF
TRBJ2-7,.,TRBV7-9,.,TGTGCCAGCAGTTCAAGAGACTCAGCCGACTACGAGCAGTACTTC,CASSSRDSADYEQYF
TRBJ1-5,.,TRBV2,TRBD1,TGTGCCAGCAGTGTATACAGGGGCGGTCAGCCCCAGCATTTT,CASSVYRGGQPQHF